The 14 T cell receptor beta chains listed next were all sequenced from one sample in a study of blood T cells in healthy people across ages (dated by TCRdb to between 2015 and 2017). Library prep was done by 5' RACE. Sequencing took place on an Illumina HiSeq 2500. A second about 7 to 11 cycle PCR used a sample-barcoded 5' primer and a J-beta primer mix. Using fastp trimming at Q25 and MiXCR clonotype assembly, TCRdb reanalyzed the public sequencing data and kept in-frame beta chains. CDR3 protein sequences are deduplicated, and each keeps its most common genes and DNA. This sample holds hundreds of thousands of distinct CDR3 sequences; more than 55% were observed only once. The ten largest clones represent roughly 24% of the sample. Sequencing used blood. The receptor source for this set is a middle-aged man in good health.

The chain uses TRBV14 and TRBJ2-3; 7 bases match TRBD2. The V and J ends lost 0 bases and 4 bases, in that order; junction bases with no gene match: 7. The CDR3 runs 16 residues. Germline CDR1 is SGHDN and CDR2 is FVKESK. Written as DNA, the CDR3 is TGTGCCAGCAGCCAAGATACGGGGGAGGGCCCAGATACGCAGTATTTT. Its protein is CASSQDTGEGPDTQYF.

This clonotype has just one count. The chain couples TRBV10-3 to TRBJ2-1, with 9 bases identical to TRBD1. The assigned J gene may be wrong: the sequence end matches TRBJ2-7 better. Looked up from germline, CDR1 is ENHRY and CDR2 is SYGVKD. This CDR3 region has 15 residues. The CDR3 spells CAISTGGNWNNEQYF. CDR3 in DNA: TGTGCCATCAGCACAGGGGGCAATTGGAACAATGAGCAGTACTTC.

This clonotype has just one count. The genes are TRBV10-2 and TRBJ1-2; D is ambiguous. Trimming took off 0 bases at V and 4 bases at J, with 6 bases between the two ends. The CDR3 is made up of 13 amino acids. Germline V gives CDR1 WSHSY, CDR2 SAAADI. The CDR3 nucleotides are TGCGCCAGCAGTGAGTCGGCGCTCTATGGCTACACCTTC. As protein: CASSESALYGYTF.

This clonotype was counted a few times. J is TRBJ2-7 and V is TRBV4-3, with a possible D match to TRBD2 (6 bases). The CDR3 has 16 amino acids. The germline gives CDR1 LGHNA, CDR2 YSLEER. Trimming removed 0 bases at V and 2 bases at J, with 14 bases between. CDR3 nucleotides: TGCGCCAGCAGCCAAGAGGGGGGAATACTACCCTACGAGCAGTACTTC. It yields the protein CASSQEGGILPYEQYF.

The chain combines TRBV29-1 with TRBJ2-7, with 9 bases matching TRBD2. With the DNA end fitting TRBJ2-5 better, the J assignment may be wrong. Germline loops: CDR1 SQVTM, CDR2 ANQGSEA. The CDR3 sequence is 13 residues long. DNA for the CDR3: TGCAGCGTGCCGGGACTAGCTTTAGAGACCCAGTACTTC. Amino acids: CSVPGLALETQYF.

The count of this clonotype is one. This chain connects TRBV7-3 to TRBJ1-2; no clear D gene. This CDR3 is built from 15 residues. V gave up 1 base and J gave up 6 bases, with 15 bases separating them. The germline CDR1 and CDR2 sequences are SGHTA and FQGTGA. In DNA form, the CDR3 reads TGTGCCAGCAGCTTAATAGCAGGAGTCAGCCATGGCTACACCTTC. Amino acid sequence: CASSLIAGVSHGYTF. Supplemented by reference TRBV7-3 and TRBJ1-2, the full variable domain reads GAGVSQTPSNKVTEKGKYVELRCDPISGHTALYWYRQSLGQGPEFLIYFQGTGAADDSGLPNDRFFAVRPEGSVSTLKIQRTERGDSAVYLCASSLIAGVSHGYTFGSGTRLTVV.

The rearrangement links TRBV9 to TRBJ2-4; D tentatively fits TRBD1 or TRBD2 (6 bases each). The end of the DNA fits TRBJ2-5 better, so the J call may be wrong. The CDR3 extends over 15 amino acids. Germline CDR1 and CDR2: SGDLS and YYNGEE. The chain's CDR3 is CASSQKTRGVETQYF. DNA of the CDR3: TGTGCCAGCAGTCAAAAGACTAGGGGGGTAGAGACCCAGTACTTC.

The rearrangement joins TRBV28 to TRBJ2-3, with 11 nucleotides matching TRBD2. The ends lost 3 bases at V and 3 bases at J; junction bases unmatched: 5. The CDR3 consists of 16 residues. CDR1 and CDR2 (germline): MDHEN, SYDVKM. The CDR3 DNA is TGTGCCAGCAGTTTTCACACTAGCGGGAGAACAGATACGCAGTATTTT. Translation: CASSFHTSGRTDTQYF. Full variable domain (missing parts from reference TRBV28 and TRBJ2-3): DVKVTQSSRYLVKRTGEKVFLECVQDMDHENMFWYRQDPGLGLRLIYFSYDVKMKEKGDIPEGYSVSREKKERFSLILESASTNQTSMYLCASSFHTSGRTDTQYFGPGTRLTVL.

Here the CDR3 reads CASSLTGWENTEAFF. CDR3 DNA: TGTGCCAGCAGTCTGACAGGGTGGGAGAACACTGAAGCTTTCTTT. The chain links TRBV12-3 or TRBV12-4 to TRBJ1-1; the match to TRBD1 covers 7 bases. V shed 5 bases and J 1 base; nucleotides not matched to a gene: 7. The CDR3 totals 15 residues.

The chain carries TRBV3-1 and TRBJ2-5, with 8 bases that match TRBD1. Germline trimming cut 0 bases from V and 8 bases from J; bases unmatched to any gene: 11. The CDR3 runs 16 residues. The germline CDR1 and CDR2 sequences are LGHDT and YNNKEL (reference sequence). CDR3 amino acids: CASSQDRGQGIETQYF. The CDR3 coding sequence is TGTGCCAGCAGCCAAGATAGAGGACAGGGAATAGAAACCCAGTACTTC.

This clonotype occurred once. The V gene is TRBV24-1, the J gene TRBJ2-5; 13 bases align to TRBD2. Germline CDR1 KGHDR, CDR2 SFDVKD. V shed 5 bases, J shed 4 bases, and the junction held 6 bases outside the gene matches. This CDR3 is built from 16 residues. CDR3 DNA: TGTGCCACCAGTGCGGGACTAGCGGGAACCGCAGAGACCCAGTACTTC. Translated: CATSAGLAGTAETQYF.

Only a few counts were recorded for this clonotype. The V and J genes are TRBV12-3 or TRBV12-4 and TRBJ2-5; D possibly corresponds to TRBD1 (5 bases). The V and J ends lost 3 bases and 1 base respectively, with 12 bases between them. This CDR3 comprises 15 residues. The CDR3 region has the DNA TGTGCCAGCAGTTTCGTAGCAGGGCGCCAAGAGACCCAGTACTTC. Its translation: CASSFVAGRQETQYF.

For the CDR3, the DNA is TGTGCCACCAGCAGAGATTGGACCAGCGGGAGCGGCAGCGGGTACAATGAGCAGTTCTTC. Translation: CATSRDWTSGSGSGYNEQFF. This chain joins TRBV15 and TRBJ2-1; 8 nucleotides match TRBD2. Germline CDR1 and CDR2: LNHNV and YYDKDF (reference sequence). Trimming took 0 bases from V and 4 from J; bases not matched to a gene: 17. The CDR3 contains 20 residues. The entire variable domain, with the rest obtained from reference TRBV15 and TRBJ2-1, is as follows: DAMVIQNPRYQVTQFGKPVTLSCSQTLNHNVMYWYQQKSSQAPKLLFHYYDKDFNNEADTPDNFQSRRPNTSFCFLDIRSPGLGDTAMYLCATSRDWTSGSGSGYNEQFFGPGTRLTVL.

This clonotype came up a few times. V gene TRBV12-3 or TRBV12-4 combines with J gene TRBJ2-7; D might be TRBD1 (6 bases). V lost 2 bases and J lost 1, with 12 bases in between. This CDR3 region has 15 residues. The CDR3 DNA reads TGTGCCAGCAGTTTATCTCTGGGGGCATCCTACGAGCAGTACTTC. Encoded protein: CASSLSLGASYEQYF.